These 11 T cell receptor beta chains were all obtained from the same sample, sequenced in a study of T cell responses to AZD1222 COVID-19 vaccine. The assay was immunoSEQ multiplex PCR, and TCRdb's table has in-frame clones only and misses some. The sample lists approximately 160,000 clones; approximately 93% were seen once. This material consisted of peripheral blood, taken on day 0 of AZD1222 vaccination. The source is an adult in good health.

The rearrangement uses TRBV30 and TRBJ1-1, with 7 bases aligning to TRBD1. J was trimmed by 12 bases and V by 3 bases; bases with no gene match: 10. The CDR3 consists of 12 residues. Germline V gives CDR1 GTSNPN, CDR2 SVGIG (reference sequence). The CDR3 region has the DNA TGTGCCTGGAGGCGAGGGGGCGAGAGACCTTTCTTT. Translating it yields CAWRRGGERPFF. Full variable domain (rest looked up from reference TRBV30 and TRBJ1-1): SQTIHQWPATLVQPVGSPLSLECTVEGTSNPNLYWYRQAAGRGLQLLFYSVGIGQISSEVPQNLSASRPQDRQFILSSKKLLLSDSGFYLCAWRRGGERPFFGQGTRLTVV.

DNA for the CDR3: TGTGCCAGCAGCTTGGGGGGCAGGGGGTCCACTGAAGCTTTCTTT. Translating it yields CASSLGGRGSTEAFF. The chain couples TRBV5-4 to TRBJ1-1; 7 bases are a match to TRBD1. V lost 0 bases to trimming and J lost 4 bases; unmatched junction nucleotides: 6. CDR3 length equals 15 residues. The germline V gene has CDR1 SGHNT and CDR2 YYREEE (reference sequence).

This chain uses TRBV5-6 with TRBJ1-3, with 8 nucleotides matching TRBD1. Germline assignment: CDR1 SGHDT and CDR2 YYEEEE. The CDR3 totals 15 residues. Losses at the gene ends were 3 bases for V and 4 bases for J; bases not matched to a gene: 6. The CDR3 nucleotides are TGTGCCAGCAGCTCCCAGGGGGCGCCAGGAAACACCATATATTTT. Protein product: CASSSQGAPGNTIYF.

The chain is built from TRBV9 and TRBJ1-1; 7 bases fit TRBD1. From germline, CDR1 is SGDLS and CDR2 YYNGEE. The CDR3 is 15 amino acids. J was trimmed by 5 bases and V by 2 bases; bases with no gene match: 9. The CDR3 coding sequence is TGTGCCAGCAGCGTCGGTGGACAGGCGCAAACTGAAGCTTTCTTT. This sequence encodes CASSVGGQAQTEAFF.

The V and J genes are TRBV19 and TRBJ1-1; 8 nucleotides line up with TRBD1. The germline V gene has CDR1 LNHDA and CDR2 SQIVND (reference sequence). The J segment lost 6 bases and the V segment lost 4 bases, leaving 7 bases of the junction unmatched. There are 14 residues in the CDR3. CDR3 DNA: TGTGCCAGTAGTAGCGGGACAGGACCTTCTGAAGCTTTCTTT. Encoded protein: CASSSGTGPSEAFF.

The genes are TRBV5-1 and TRBJ2-1, with D perhaps matching TRBD1 or TRBD2 (5 bases each). The V end lost 0 bases, the J end lost 7 bases, and 14 bases lay between the germline ends. This CDR3 is 15 amino acids long. CDR1 and CDR2 (germline): SGHRS, YFSETQ. As DNA, the CDR3 is TGCGCCAGCAGCTTGGTGGGGGAAGGGGTGAATGAGCAGTTCTTC. It specifies CASSLVGEGVNEQFF.

The rearrangement links TRBV5-6 to TRBJ2-5; 11 bases line up with TRBD1. The germline gives CDR1 SGHDT, CDR2 YYEEEE. J was trimmed by 9 bases and V by 0 bases; bases with no gene match: 4. This CDR3 is 14 amino acids long. The CDR3 nucleotides read TGTGCCAGCAGCTTGGGGGACAGGGGGATGCCCCAGTACTTC. This sequence encodes CASSLGDRGMPQYF.

The V call is TRBV18, the J call TRBJ2-2, with D perhaps TRBD1 or TRBD2 (6 bases each). Germline V CDR1 and CDR2: KGHSH, LQKENI. Trimming pared 5 bases from V and 1 base from J, leaving 8 bases between. The CDR3 is 14 amino acids. The CDR3 loop is CASSAGQNTGELFF. The DNA for the CDR3 is TGTGCCAGCTCAGCGGGACAGAACACCGGGGAGCTGTTTTTT.

The chain links TRBV12-3 or TRBV12-4 to TRBJ2-1; D tentatively fits TRBD1 or TRBD2 (6 bases each). This CDR3 comprises 13 residues. Trimming removed 7 bases at V and 9 bases at J, with 16 bases between. The CDR3 sequence: CASIPQQGGEQFF. CDR3 nucleotides: TGTGCCAGCATCCCTCAACAGGGAGGTGAGCAGTTCTTC.

The chain joins TRBV15 to TRBJ1-2; D not certain. The CDR3 length is 13 residues. The V end lost 8 bases, the J end lost 7 bases, and 17 bases lay between the germline ends. Germline CDR1 LNHNV, CDR2 YYDKDF (reference sequence). The CDR3 DNA is TGTGCCACCGGTGGTAGGAGTTTTGCTGGCTACACCTTC. Encoded protein: CATGGRSFAGYTF.

The CDR3 reads CASSLGTLAGGRITGELFF. Written as DNA, the CDR3 is TGTGCCAGCAGCTTAGGTACTCTAGCGGGGGGCCGGATCACCGGGGAGCTGTTTTTT. The gene calls are TRBV7-9 and TRBJ2-2, with TRBD2 matching 11 bases. This CDR3 comprises 19 residues. Germline CDR1 reads SEHNR; CDR2 reads FQNEAQ (reference sequence). Trimming removed 1 base from V and 4 bases from J; junction bases left unmatched: 11.